Listed here are 21 T cell receptor beta chains from one sample, sequenced in a study of blood T cell repertoires in COVID-19 (dated by TCRdb to about 2020). Library preparation was by the immunoSEQ multiplex PCR assay. This immuneACCESS table, as held by TCRdb, lists in-frame sequences with V and J called but not all clones. Of the missing ones, under half trace to an unresolved V gene in checked studies; the others have no known cause. The sample table holds some 33,000 clones, of which 75% to 90% were seen once. Around 7% of the sample goes to the ten largest clones. The sample comprised peripheral blood. These receptors were obtained from a human donor in a cohort sampled during active COVID-19.

The chain joins TRBV28 to TRBJ2-7; 9 bases are shared with TRBD1. Germline V gives CDR1 MDHEN, CDR2 SYDVKM. The CDR3 loop spans 15 amino acids. After removal of 3 bases from V and 6 bases from J, the junction contained 9 bases not matched to a gene. The CDR3 sequence is CASSFRGTGISEQYF. In nucleotides, the CDR3 is TGTGCCAGCAGTTTCCGGGGGACAGGGATTAGCGAGCAGTACTTC.

This clone was seen only a few times. The chain carries TRBV2 and TRBJ1-5; 7 nucleotides agree with TRBD1. J lost 1 base, V lost 8 bases, and 5 bases had no gene match. Germline assignment: CDR1 SNHLY and CDR2 FYNNEI. CDR3 length: 14 residues. Here the CDR3 DNA reads TGTGCCAGCTGGACAGGATCAAGCAATCAGCCCCAGCATTTT. Encoded protein: CASWTGSSNQPQHF.

The J gene is TRBJ2-3, the V gene TRBV19, with TRBD2 as a possible D gene (6 bases). CDR1 and CDR2 (germline): LNHDA, SQIVND (reference sequence). The CDR3 is 12 amino acids. V lost 9 bases to trimming and J lost 5 bases, with 12 bases between them. CDR3 sequence (DNA): TGTGCCAGCGCAGGAGGGTTAGATACGCAGTATTTT. It is translated as CASAGGLDTQYF.

The chain links TRBV12-3 or TRBV12-4 to TRBJ1-2; 7 bases line up with TRBD1. J was trimmed by 2 bases and V by 6 bases; bases with no gene match: 3. This CDR3 is 13 amino acids long. The CDR3 DNA reads as TGTGCCAGCAGCCTACAGGGGAACTATGGCTACACCTTC. Protein: CASSLQGNYGYTF.

The rearrangement links TRBV9 to TRBJ1-5; TRBD1 agrees at 7 bases. This CDR3 region has 14 residues. Germline V gene data show CDR1 as SGDLS and CDR2 as YYNGEE. With V trimmed by 5 bases and J by 2 bases, 4 bases remained unmatched. The DNA for the CDR3 is TGTGCCAGCAGTGAAGACAGGGGCAATCAGCCCCAGCATTTT. Protein sequence: CASSEDRGNQPQHF.

The chain employs TRBV5-1 and TRBJ2-2; the match to TRBD2 covers 9 bases. Losses at the gene ends were 0 bases for V and 7 bases for J; bases not matched to a gene: 7. The germline V gene encodes CDR1 SGHRS and CDR2 YFSETQ. The length of the CDR3 is 16 residues. This CDR3 is CASSLAGSGSVGELFF. CDR3 in DNA: TGCGCCAGCAGCTTGGCCGGTAGCGGGAGCGTCGGGGAGCTGTTTTTT.

The CDR3 region has the DNA TGCGCCAGCAGCTCCGATACAGCTAACTATGGCTACACCTTC. Amino acids: CASSSDTANYGYTF. This rearrangement joins TRBV5-1 to TRBJ1-2, with unresolved D. The CDR3 is 14 amino acids. Deletions cut 3 bases from V and 0 bases from J, with 9 bases between. Germline lookup yields CDR1 SGHRS and CDR2 YFSETQ.

The V gene is TRBV20-1, the J gene TRBJ2-7, with 7 positions matching TRBD2. Per the germline V gene, CDR1 is DFQATT and CDR2 is SNEGSKA (reference sequence). The CDR3 runs to 14 residues. V gave up 3 bases and J gave up 2 bases; unmatched junction bases: 7. CDR3 region: CSASSGRSPYEQYF. CDR3 bases: TGCAGTGCTAGTTCCGGGAGGTCTCCCTACGAGCAGTACTTC.

The chain joins TRBV12-3 or TRBV12-4 to TRBJ2-7; D is possibly TRBD2 (6 bases). The CDR3 sequence is 13 residues long. Trimming took 0 bases from V and 7 from J, leaving 10 bases between them. The CDR3 sequence is CASSLAGGWEQYF. DNA of the CDR3: TGTGCCAGCAGTTTAGCGGGAGGTTGGGAGCAGTACTTC.

This chain joins TRBV6-6 and TRBJ2-5; TRBD1 is a possible D gene (6 bases). The CDR3 extends over 14 amino acids. Germline lookup yields CDR1 MNHNY and CDR2 SVGAGI (reference sequence). Trimming took off 4 bases at V and 5 bases at J, with 14 bases between the two ends. CDR3 DNA sequence: TGTGCCAGCAGTTTGATAGGGGGTGGGGAGACCCAGTACTTC. Its translation is CASSLIGGGETQYF.

The chain recombines TRBV6-1 with TRBJ1-2; a possible D gene is TRBD1 (5 bases). CDR1 and CDR2 from the germline V gene are MNHNS and SASEGT. V gave up 2 bases and J gave up 6 bases, with 16 bases separating them. The CDR3 consists of 15 residues. The CDR3: CASSEIGRVGNGYTF. The CDR3 DNA follows: TGTGCCAGCAGTGAAATCGGCAGGGTAGGGAATGGCTACACCTTC.

This clone was recorded a few times. This chain connects TRBV14 to TRBJ1-1; D may be TRBD1 (6 bases). V was pared by 4 bases and J by 8 bases, with 14 bases between. Germline values: CDR1 SGHDN, CDR2 FVKESK. This CDR3 has 13 residues. The CDR3 DNA reads TGTGCCAGCAGCCTTTTAAGCCAGGGGGAAGCTTTCTTT. It specifies CASSLLSQGEAFF. The full variable domain, completed using reference TRBV14 and TRBJ1-1, is EAGVTQFPSHSVIEKGQTVTLRCDPISGHDNLYWYRRVMGKEIKFLLHFVKESKQDESGMPNNRFLAERTGGTYSTLKVQPAELEDSGVYFCASSLLSQGEAFFGQGTRLTVV.

The V call is TRBV2, the J call TRBJ1-3, with D possibly being TRBD1 (5 bases). V was cut by 4 bases and J by 4 bases, with 14 bases left in between. CDR3 length equals 15 residues. The germline V gene encodes CDR1 SNHLY and CDR2 FYNNEI. Here the CDR3 reads CASSGLEGPGNTIYF. Here the CDR3 DNA reads TGTGCCAGCAGTGGATTGGAGGGGCCAGGAAACACCATATATTTT.

The chain links TRBV4-1 to TRBJ2-7; D may be TRBD1 (6 bases). The CDR3 length is 14 residues. The V end lost 2 bases, the J end lost 2 bases, and 10 bases lay between the germline ends. Germline loops: CDR1 MGHRA, CDR2 YSYEKL. The CDR3 nucleotides read TGCGCCAGCAGCCAACACGACAGGACCTACGAGCAGTACTTC. Translation: CASSQHDRTYEQYF.

This clone was observed a handful of times. The V call is TRBV28, the J call TRBJ2-7, with TRBD2 matching over 9 bases. Trimming removed 7 bases from V and 4 bases from J; junction bases left unmatched: 2. Germline CDR1 and CDR2: MDHEN and SYDVKM. The CDR3 totals 12 residues. CDR3 amino acids: CASTSGRYEQYF. The CDR3 DNA is TGTGCCAGCACCAGCGGGAGGTACGAGCAGTACTTC.

This chain links TRBV7-9 with TRBJ2-1; no reliable D call. This CDR3 comprises 14 residues. The V gene lost 5 bases and the J gene lost 4 bases, with 12 bases spanning the gap. Germline loops: CDR1 SEHNR, CDR2 FQNEAQ (reference sequence). The CDR3 loop is CASSQRDSYNEQFF. The CDR3 DNA sequence: TGTGCCAGCAGCCAGCGTGACTCGTACAATGAGCAGTTCTTC.

This rearrangement joins TRBV4-1 to TRBJ2-2; 14 bases are shared with TRBD2. Germline CDR1 MGHRA, CDR2 YSYEKL. The CDR3 is 16 amino acids. The trim removed 2 bases at V and 7 bases at J, leaving 3 bases unmatched. In nucleotides, the CDR3 is TGCGCCAGCAGCCAACGACTAGCGGGGGGGCACGGGGAGCTGTTTTTT. It codes for CASSQRLAGGHGELFF.

The chain employs TRBV28 and TRBJ2-1; 8 bases align to TRBD1. In germline, CDR1 is MDHEN, CDR2 SYDVKM. V gave up 7 bases and J gave up 5 bases; unmatched junction bases: 10. The CDR3 covers 15 residues. The CDR3 reads CASTLWTGINNEQFF. The DNA for the CDR3 is TGTGCCAGCACCCTTTGGACAGGGATCAACAATGAGCAGTTCTTC.

The CDR3 bases are TGTGCAAGTCGCTTAGTACCCCTAGCGGGAGAAGGGAGCAAAAACATTCAGTACTTC. Translation: CASRLVPLAGEGSKNIQYF. The V call is TRBV12-2, the J call TRBJ2-4; TRBD2, the table's D call, was not compared with the DNA. TRBV12-2 is annotated as a pseudogene. The CDR3 loop spans 19 amino acids.

The chain carries TRBV7-2 and TRBJ2-5; 9 bases map to TRBD2. After removal of 6 bases from V and 12 bases from J, the junction contained 14 bases not matched to a gene. This CDR3 has 14 amino acids. The germline V gene has CDR1 SGHTA and CDR2 FQGNSA. The CDR3 nucleotides read TGTGCCAGCAGGCGCTCTAGCGGGGTCAGAACGGAGTACTTC. Translation gives CASRRSSGVRTEYF.

V gene TRBV9 combines with J gene TRBJ2-3; the D is unclear. In germline, CDR1 is SGDLS, CDR2 YYNGEE. The CDR3 has 11 amino acids. Trimming pared 5 bases from V and 6 bases from J, leaving 7 bases between. CDR3: CASSNSDTQYF. The CDR3 DNA reads TGTGCCAGCAGTAACTCGGATACGCAGTATTTT. Full variable domain (rest looked up from reference TRBV9 and TRBJ2-3): DSGVTQTPKHLITATGQRVTLRCSPRSGDLSVYWYQQSLDQGLQFLIQYYNGEERAKGNILERFSAQQFPDLHSELNLSSLELGDSALYFCASSNSDTQYFGPGTRLTVL.